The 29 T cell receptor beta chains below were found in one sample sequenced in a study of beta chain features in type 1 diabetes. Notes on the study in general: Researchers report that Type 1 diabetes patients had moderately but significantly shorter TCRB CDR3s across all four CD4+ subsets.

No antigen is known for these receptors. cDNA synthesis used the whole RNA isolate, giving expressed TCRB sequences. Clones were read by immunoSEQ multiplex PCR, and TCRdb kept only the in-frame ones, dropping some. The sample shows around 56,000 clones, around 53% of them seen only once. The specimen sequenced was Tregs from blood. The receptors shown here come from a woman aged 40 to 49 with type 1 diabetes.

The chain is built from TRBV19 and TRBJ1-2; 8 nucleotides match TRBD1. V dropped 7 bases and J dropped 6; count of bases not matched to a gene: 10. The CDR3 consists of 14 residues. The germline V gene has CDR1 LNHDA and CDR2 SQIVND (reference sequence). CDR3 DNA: TGTGCCAGTACCTCCAGGGGGCGGATCGATGGCTACACCTTC. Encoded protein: CASTSRGRIDGYTF.

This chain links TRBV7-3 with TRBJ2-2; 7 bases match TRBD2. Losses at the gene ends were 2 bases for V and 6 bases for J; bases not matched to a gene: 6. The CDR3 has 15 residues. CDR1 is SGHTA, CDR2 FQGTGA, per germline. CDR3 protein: CASSLWGGHAGELFF. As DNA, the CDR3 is TGTGCCAGCAGCTTATGGGGGGGTCACGCCGGGGAGCTGTTTTTT.

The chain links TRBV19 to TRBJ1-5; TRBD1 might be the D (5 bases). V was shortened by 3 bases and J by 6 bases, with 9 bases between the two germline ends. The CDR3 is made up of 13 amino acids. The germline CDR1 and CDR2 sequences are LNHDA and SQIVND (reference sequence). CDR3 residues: CASSIQGGQPQHF. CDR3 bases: TGTGCCAGTAGTATCCAGGGCGGTCAGCCCCAGCATTTT.

The CDR3 sequence is CASSSYRAPYEQYF. The DNA for the CDR3 is TGTGCCAGCAGCTCATACAGGGCCCCCTACGAGCAGTACTTC. The chain is built from TRBV7-3 and TRBJ2-7, with a possible D match to TRBD1 (6 bases). CDR3 length: 14 amino acids. Germline CDR1 is SGHTA and CDR2 is FQGTGA. V shed 4 bases and J shed 2 bases, with 12 bases lying between them.

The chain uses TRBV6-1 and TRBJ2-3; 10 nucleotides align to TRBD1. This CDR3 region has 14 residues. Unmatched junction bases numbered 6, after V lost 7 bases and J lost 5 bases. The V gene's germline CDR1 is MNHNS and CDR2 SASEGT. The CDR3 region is CASNPGQGIDTQYF. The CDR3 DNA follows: TGTGCCAGCAACCCGGGACAGGGGATAGATACGCAGTATTTT.

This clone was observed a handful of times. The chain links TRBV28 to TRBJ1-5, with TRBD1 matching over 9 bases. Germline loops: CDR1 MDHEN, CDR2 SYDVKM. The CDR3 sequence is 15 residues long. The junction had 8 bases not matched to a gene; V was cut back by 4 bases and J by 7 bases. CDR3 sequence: CASSYTGGLEQPQHF. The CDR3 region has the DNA TGTGCCAGCAGTTATACAGGGGGCTTAGAACAGCCCCAGCATTTT. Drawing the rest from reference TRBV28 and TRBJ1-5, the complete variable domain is DVKVTQSSRYLVKRTGEKVFLECVQDMDHENMFWYRQDPGLGLRLIYFSYDVKMKEKGDIPEGYSVSREKKERFSLILESASTNQTSMYLCASSYTGGLEQPQHFGDGTRLSIL.

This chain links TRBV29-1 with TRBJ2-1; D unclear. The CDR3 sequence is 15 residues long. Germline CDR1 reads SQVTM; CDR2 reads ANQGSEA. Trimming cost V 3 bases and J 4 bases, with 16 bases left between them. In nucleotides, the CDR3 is TGCAGCGTTGAGTGGATACAGTCTAATTACAATGAGCAGTTCTTC. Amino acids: CSVEWIQSNYNEQFF.

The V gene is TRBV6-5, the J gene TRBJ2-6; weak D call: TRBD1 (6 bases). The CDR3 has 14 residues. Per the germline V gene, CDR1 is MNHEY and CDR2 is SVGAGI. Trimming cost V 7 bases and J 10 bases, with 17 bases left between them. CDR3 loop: CASKETGTRNVLTF. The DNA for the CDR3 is TGTGCCAGCAAAGAAACCGGGACACGGAACGTCCTGACTTTC.

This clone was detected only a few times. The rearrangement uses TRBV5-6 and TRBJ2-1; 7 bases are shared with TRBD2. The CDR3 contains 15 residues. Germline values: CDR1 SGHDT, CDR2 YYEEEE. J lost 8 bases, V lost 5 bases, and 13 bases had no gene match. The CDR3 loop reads CASRAARGSTDEQFF. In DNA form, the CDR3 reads TGTGCCAGCAGGGCCGCGCGCGGGAGCACTGATGAGCAGTTCTTC.

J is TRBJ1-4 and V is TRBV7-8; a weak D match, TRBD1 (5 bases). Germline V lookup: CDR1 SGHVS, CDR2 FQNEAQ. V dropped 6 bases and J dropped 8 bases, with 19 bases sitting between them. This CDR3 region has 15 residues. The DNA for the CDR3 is TGTGCCAGCAGTCTTATGGGGGGATTAGGGGAAAAACTGTTTTTT. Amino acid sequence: CASSLMGGLGEKLFF.

In DNA, the CDR3 is TGTGCCAGCAGCTTACAGGGCAGCTCCTACGAGCAGTACTTC. Translated, it gives CASSLQGSSYEQYF. The chain links TRBV7-9 to TRBJ2-7; D may be TRBD1 (5 bases). The germline V and J ends were trimmed by 2 bases and 0 bases, with 8 bases remaining between them. The CDR3 has 14 residues. Germline V gene sequence: CDR1 SEHNR, CDR2 FQNEAQ (reference sequence).

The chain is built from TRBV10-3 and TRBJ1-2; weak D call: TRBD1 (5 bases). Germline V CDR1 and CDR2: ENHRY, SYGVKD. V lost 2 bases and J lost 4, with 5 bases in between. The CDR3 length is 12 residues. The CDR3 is CAISEDSYGYTF. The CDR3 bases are TGTGCCATCAGTGAGGACAGCTATGGCTACACCTTC.

The CDR3 DNA follows: TGTGCCAGCAGTTTCACCGCCTCCGGTACCTACGAGCAGTACTTC. This translates into CASSFTASGTYEQYF. The V gene is TRBV28, the J gene TRBJ2-7; D unclear. Germline V gene lookup returns CDR1 MDHEN and CDR2 SYDVKM. V lost 3 bases and J 2 bases, leaving 14 bases between the germline ends. This CDR3 spans 15 amino acids.

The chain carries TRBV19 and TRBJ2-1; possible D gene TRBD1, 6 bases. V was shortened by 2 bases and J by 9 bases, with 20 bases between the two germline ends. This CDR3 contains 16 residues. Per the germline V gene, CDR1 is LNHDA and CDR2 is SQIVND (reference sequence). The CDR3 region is CASSITGQPGSGEQFF. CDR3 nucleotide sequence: TGTGCCAGTAGTATAACCGGACAGCCCGGCAGCGGTGAGCAGTTCTTC.

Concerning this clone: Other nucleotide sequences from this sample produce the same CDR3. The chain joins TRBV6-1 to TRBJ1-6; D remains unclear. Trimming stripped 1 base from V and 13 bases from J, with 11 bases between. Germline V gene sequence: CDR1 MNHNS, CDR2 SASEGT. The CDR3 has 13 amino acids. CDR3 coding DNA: TGTGCCAGCAGTGAAGTTAGAAAATCCCCCCTCCACTTT. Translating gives CASSEVRKSPLHF.

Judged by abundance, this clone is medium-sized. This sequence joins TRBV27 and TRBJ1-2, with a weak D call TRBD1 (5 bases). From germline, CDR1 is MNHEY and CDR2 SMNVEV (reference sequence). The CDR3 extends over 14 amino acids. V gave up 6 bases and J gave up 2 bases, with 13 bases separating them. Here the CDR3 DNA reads TGTGCCAGCAGGGGGGGGGTATTCAACTATGGCTACACCTTC. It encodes CASRGGVFNYGYTF.

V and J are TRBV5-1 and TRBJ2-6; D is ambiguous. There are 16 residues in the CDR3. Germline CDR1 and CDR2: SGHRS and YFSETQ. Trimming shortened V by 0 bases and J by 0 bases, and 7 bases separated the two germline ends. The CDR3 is CASSLVGLSGANVLTF. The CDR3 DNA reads TGCGCCAGCAGCTTGGTGGGCCTCTCTGGGGCCAACGTCCTGACTTTC.

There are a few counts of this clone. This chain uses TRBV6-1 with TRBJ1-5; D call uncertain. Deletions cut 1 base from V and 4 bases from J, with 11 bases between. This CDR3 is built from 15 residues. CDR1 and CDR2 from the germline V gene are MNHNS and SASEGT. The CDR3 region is CASSEGTGYNQPQHF. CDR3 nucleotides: TGTGCCAGCAGTGAAGGGACGGGGTATAATCAGCCCCAGCATTTT.

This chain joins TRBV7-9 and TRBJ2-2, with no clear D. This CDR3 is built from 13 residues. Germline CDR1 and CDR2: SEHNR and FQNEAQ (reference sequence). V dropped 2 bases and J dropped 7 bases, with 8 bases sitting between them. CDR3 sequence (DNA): TGTGCCAGCAGCTTAAATCCCGGCGGGGAGCTGTTTTTT. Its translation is CASSLNPGGELFF. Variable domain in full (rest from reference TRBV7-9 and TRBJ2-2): DTGVSQNPRHKITKRGQNVTFRCDPISEHNRLYWYRQTLGQGPEFLTYFQNEAQLEKSRLLSDRFSAERPKGSFSTLEIQRTEQGDSAMYLCASSLNPGGELFFGEGSRLTVL.

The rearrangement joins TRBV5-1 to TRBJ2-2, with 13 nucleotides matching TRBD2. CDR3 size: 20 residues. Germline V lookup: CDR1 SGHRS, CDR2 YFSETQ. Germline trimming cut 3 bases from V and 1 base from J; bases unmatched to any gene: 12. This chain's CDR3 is CASSSRRLAGGLGNTGELFF. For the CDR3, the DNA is TGCGCCAGCAGCTCCAGACGACTAGCGGGAGGTTTAGGGAACACCGGGGAGCTGTTTTTT.

The CDR3, as DNA: TGTGCCAGCAGTCTTCTCCCCGCAGATACGCAGTATTTT. Translating gives CASSLLPADTQYF. This sequence joins TRBV28 and TRBJ2-3; D unclear. The CDR3 consists of 13 residues. CDR1 is MDHEN and CDR2 is SYDVKM in the germline V gene. The germline V and J ends were trimmed by 5 bases and 4 bases, with 10 bases remaining between them.

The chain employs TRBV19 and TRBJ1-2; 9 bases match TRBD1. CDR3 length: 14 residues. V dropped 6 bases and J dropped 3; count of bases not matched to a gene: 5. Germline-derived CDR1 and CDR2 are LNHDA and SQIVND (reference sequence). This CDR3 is CASRRTGEDYGYTF. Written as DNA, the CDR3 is TGTGCCAGTAGGAGGACAGGGGAGGACTATGGCTACACCTTC.

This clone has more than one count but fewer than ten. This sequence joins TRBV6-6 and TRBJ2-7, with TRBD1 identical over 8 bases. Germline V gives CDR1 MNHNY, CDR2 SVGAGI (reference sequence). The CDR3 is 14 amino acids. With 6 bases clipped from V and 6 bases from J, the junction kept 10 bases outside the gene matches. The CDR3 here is CASRSRDRNSEQYF. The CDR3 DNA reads TGTGCCAGCAGAAGCCGGGACAGGAACAGCGAGCAGTACTTC.

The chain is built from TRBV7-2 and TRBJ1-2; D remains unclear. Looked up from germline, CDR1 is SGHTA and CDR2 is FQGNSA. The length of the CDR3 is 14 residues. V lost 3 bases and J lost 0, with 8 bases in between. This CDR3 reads CASSFMEANYGYTF. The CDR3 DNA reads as TGTGCCAGCAGCTTTATGGAGGCTAACTATGGCTACACCTTC.

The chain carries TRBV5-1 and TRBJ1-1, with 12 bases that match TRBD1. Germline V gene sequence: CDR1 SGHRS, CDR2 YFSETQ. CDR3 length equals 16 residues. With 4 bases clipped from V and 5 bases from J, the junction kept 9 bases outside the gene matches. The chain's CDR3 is CASSPGTGGLTTEAFF. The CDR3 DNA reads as TGCGCCAGCAGCCCCGGGACAGGGGGCCTGACGACTGAAGCTTTCTTT.

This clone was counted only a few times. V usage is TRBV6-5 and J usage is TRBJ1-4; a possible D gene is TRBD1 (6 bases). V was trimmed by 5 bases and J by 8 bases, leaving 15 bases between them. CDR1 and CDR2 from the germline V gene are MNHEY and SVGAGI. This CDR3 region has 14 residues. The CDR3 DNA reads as TGTGCCAGCAGTAACCGACAGGTGGAGGAAAAACTGTTTTTT. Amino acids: CASSNRQVEEKLFF.

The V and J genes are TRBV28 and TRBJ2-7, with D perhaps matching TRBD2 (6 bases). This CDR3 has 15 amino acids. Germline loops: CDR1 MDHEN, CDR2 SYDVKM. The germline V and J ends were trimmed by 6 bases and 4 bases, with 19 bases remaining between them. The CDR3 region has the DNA TGTGCCAGCAGCCTCGGAGGGGCGGGAAAGTACGAGCAGTACTTC. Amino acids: CASSLGGAGKYEQYF.

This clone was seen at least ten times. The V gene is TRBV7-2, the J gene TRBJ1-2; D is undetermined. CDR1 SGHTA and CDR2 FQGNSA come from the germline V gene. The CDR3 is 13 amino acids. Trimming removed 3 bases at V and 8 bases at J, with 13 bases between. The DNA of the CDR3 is TGTGCCAGCAGCTTCAGCCGTTCGGGAGGCTACACCTTC. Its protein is CASSFSRSGGYTF.

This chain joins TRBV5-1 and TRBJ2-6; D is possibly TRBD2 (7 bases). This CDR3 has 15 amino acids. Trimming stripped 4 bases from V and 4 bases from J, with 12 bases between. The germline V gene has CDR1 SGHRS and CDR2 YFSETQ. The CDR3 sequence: CASSGGAAGANVLTF. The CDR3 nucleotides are TGCGCCAGCAGCGGGGGGGCCGCCGGGGCCAACGTCCTGACTTTC.